One sample yielded the 20 T cell receptor beta chains listed below, sequenced in a study of CD8+ T cells in alopecia areata. Extraction and reverse transcription of RNA yielded cDNA as the sequencing template. Profiling relied on immunoSEQ multiplex PCR, and the TCRdb table lists in-frame clones only, not all of them. The sample holds about 150,000 clones, about 89% seen once. This specimen was CD8+ T cells sorted from blood, taken at week 0. The receptors shown here come from a human donor with alopecia areata.

The chain links TRBV5-6 to TRBJ2-3; unclear D gene. From germline, CDR1 is SGHDT and CDR2 YYEEEE. The germline V and J ends were trimmed by 0 bases and 3 bases, with 14 bases remaining between them. The CDR3 contains 16 residues. The CDR3 bases are TGTGCCAGCAGCTTGGAGGAAGGGCTGGGGACAGATACGCAGTATTTT. Protein sequence: CASSLEEGLGTDTQYF.

The chain combines TRBV5-4 with TRBJ2-1; TRBD2 matches 11 bases. The CDR3 is 16 amino acids. J gave up 6 bases and V 4 bases, and 9 bases lay outside the gene matches. Germline CDR1 and CDR2: SGHNT and YYREEE (reference sequence). The CDR3 here is CASSPSGLAVSNEQFF. DNA for the CDR3: TGTGCCAGCAGCCCGTCGGGACTAGCGGTTTCCAATGAGCAGTTCTTC.

V usage is TRBV5-6 and J usage is TRBJ1-4, with 10 nucleotides matching TRBD1. The CDR3 loop spans 14 amino acids. CDR1 is SGHDT and CDR2 is YYEEEE in the germline V gene. V dropped 4 bases and J dropped 6; count of bases not matched to a gene: 3. The CDR3 protein is CASSEGTGDEKLFF. CDR3 nucleotide sequence: TGTGCCAGCAGCGAAGGGACAGGGGATGAAAAACTGTTTTTT.

The V gene is TRBV5-1, the J gene TRBJ2-7; the D gene could be TRBD1 or TRBD2 (5 bases each). The CDR3 is 15 residues long. Germline lookup yields CDR1 SGHRS and CDR2 YFSETQ. The ends were cut back, 5 bases at V and 2 bases at J, with 17 bases in the middle. The CDR3 DNA is TGCGCCAGCAGTGCGGAGGCAGGGCGCACCTACGAGCAGTACTTC. It codes for CASSAEAGRTYEQYF.

V and J are TRBV29-1 and TRBJ2-3, with 8 bases fitting TRBD2. Trimming cost V 2 bases and J 6 bases; bases outside gene matches: 16. CDR1 and CDR2 (germline): SQVTM, ANQGSEA. The CDR3 has 17 residues. Written as DNA, the CDR3 is TGCAGCGTTGAACTCCTGGGACTAGGGGGGACCCGGGATACGCAGTATTTT. Encoded protein: CSVELLGLGGTRDTQYF.

The chain joins TRBV9 to TRBJ2-4, with no clear D. Germline values: CDR1 SGDLS, CDR2 YYNGEE. The length of the CDR3 is 16 residues. The ends were cut back, 3 bases at V and 2 bases at J, with 15 bases in the middle. The CDR3 DNA reads TGTGCCAGCAGCGCAGACCAAGGCATAACCAAAAACATTCAGTACTTC. Translating it yields CASSADQGITKNIQYF.

This clone was detected once. The rearrangement uses TRBV10-2 and TRBJ1-1, with 8 bases fitting TRBD1. The CDR3 is 13 amino acids. The germline gives CDR1 WSHSY, CDR2 SAAADI. J lost 1 base, V lost 6 bases, and 1 base had no gene match. For the CDR3, the DNA is TGCGCCAGCAGACAGGGGGGGAACACTGAAGCTTTCTTT. It translates to CASRQGGNTEAFF.

This clone was seen a few times. The J gene is TRBJ2-7, the V gene TRBV4-1; D gene uncertain. The CDR3 extends over 14 amino acids. Trimming took off 0 bases at V and 5 bases at J, with 11 bases between the two ends. The germline CDR1 and CDR2 sequences are MGHRA and YSYEKL. The CDR3 reads CASSQDLDSDEQYF. CDR3 nucleotides: TGCGCCAGCAGCCAAGATCTGGATTCGGACGAGCAGTACTTC.

In this sample, this clone turned up a few times. The rearrangement joins TRBV6-1 to TRBJ2-6; D not certain. Germline CDR1 is MNHNS and CDR2 is SASEGT. Deletions cut 6 bases from V and 2 bases from J, with 2 bases between. CDR3 length: 12 residues. The CDR3 coding sequence is TGTGCCAGCAGGGCTGGGGCCAACGTCCTGACTTTC. It encodes CASRAGANVLTF.

The rearrangement uses TRBV4-1 and TRBJ2-5, with 9 nucleotides matching TRBD2. The J segment lost 5 bases and the V segment lost 5 bases, leaving 6 bases of the junction unmatched. The CDR3 loop spans 14 amino acids. CDR1 is MGHRA and CDR2 is YSYEKL in the germline V gene. In nucleotides, the CDR3 is TGCGCCAGCAGCGGGGCGGGAGGGACGGAGACCCAGTACTTC. It is translated as CASSGAGGTETQYF.

The rearrangement links TRBV5-1 to TRBJ2-7; 9 bases align to TRBD1. V lost 4 bases to trimming and J lost 0 bases; unmatched junction nucleotides: 5. Germline lookup yields CDR1 SGHRS and CDR2 YFSETQ. The CDR3 extends over 15 amino acids. As DNA, the CDR3 is TGCGCCAGCAGCCGAGGGACAGGGCACTCCTACGAGCAGTACTTC. It translates to CASSRGTGHSYEQYF.

The chain carries TRBV23-1 and TRBJ1-1; the D gene is possibly TRBD1 (5 bases). TRBV23-1 is an ORF, and what it does is uncertain. CDR3 length: 14 amino acids. V shed 0 bases and J shed 5 bases, with 10 bases lying between them. The CDR3 DNA reads TGCGCCAGCAGTCAATCGGGGGGTCGGACTGAAGCTTTCTTT. Protein: CASSQSGGRTEAFF.

This chain's CDR3 is CASSVGVVDGYEQYF. Written as DNA, the CDR3 is TGTGCCAGCAGCGTTGGGGTTGTAGATGGATACGAGCAGTACTTC. The chain carries TRBV6-1 and TRBJ2-7; D not certain. V lost 6 bases and J lost 4, with 19 bases in between. The CDR3 runs to 15 residues. CDR1 MNHNS and CDR2 SASEGT come from the germline V gene.

This clone was observed once. The chain recombines TRBV19 with TRBJ2-2; D may be TRBD2 (6 bases). The CDR3 totals 14 residues. V lost 7 bases, J lost 4 bases, and 13 bases lay in between. CDR1 is LNHDA, CDR2 SQIVND, per germline (reference sequence). The CDR3 region is CASNRGGVTGELFF. The CDR3 region has the DNA TGTGCCAGTAATCGCGGAGGGGTCACCGGGGAGCTGTTTTTT. Filled out from reference TRBV19 and TRBJ2-2, the complete variable domain reads DGGITQSPKYLFRKEGQNVTLSCEQNLNHDAMYWYRQDPGQGLRLIYYSQIVNDFQKGDIAEGYSVSREKKESFPLTVTSAQKNPTAFYLCASNRGGVTGELFFGEGSRLTVL.

CDR3 sequence reads: CSVEDGGQGNYGYTF. CDR3 bases: TGCAGCGTTGAAGATGGGGGACAGGGGAACTATGGCTACACCTTC. This chain uses TRBV29-1 with TRBJ1-2; 10 nucleotides match TRBD1. Unmatched junction bases numbered 3, after V lost 0 bases and J lost 2 bases. Germline CDR1 and CDR2: SQVTM and ANQGSEA. This CDR3 is built from 15 residues.

The chain joins TRBV27 to TRBJ2-1; 8 bases match TRBD2. CDR1 is MNHEY and CDR2 is SMNVEV in the germline V gene (reference sequence). The ends lost 5 bases at V and 3 bases at J; junction bases unmatched: 6. The CDR3 loop spans 15 amino acids. Here the CDR3 DNA reads TGTGCCAGCAGTCCCGGGACTAGTATCTACAATGAGCAGTTCTTC. As protein: CASSPGTSIYNEQFF.

The chain couples TRBV29-1 to TRBJ1-1; D may be TRBD1 (5 bases). CDR3 length equals 12 residues. Germline values: CDR1 SQVTM, CDR2 ANQGSEA. Trimming removed 7 bases from V and 11 bases from J, with 20 bases in between. The CDR3, as DNA: TGCAGCGCCCCCGGGACCGCGCTCTCGGCTTTCTTT. It is translated as CSAPGTALSAFF.

Regarding this clone: The DNA is left out, because the CDR3 cannot be placed on it with certainty; the CDR3 is given as TCRdb lists it. V is TRBV2 and J is TRBJ2-3. Germline-derived CDR1 and CDR2 are SNHLY and FYNNEI. The CDR3 is 16 residues long, counting both termini. The CDR3 protein is CASSEALWQHTDTQYF.

The chain links TRBV28 to TRBJ1-4; D uncertain. CDR3 size: 11 residues. Germline CDR1 and CDR2: MDHEN and SYDVKM. V dropped 8 bases and J dropped 8 bases, with 9 bases sitting between them. The DNA for the CDR3 is TGTGCCAGCCGATACACGGAAAAACTGTTTTTT. Translation gives CASRYTEKLFF. Complete variable domain (other parts from reference TRBV28 and TRBJ1-4): DVKVTQSSRYLVKRTGEKVFLECVQDMDHENMFWYRQDPGLGLRLIYFSYDVKMKEKGDIPEGYSVSREKKERFSLILESASTNQTSMYLCASRYTEKLFFGSGTQLSVL.

The chain has TRBV29-1 and TRBJ2-5; 8 bases match TRBD1. CDR3 length: 12 residues. Trimming took 5 bases from V and 5 from J; bases not matched to a gene: 4. Looked up from germline, CDR1 is SQVTM and CDR2 is ANQGSEA. Here the CDR3 reads CSVRTGGETQYF. For the CDR3, the DNA is TGCAGCGTTAGAACAGGGGGGGAGACCCAGTACTTC.